The next 31 T cell receptor beta chains were all read from a single sample in a study of vaccination and CD4 T cells after COVID-19. The sample's treatment: approximately nine-day PBMC culture with coronavirus spike peptide pools or control peptides (ViraFEST assay). Sequenced with the Oncomine TCR Beta short-read assay was DNA taken from cultured CD4+ T cells. TCRdb re-called the PCR reads through MiXCR, storing one row per CDR3 protein. The data show over 10,000 distinct CDR3 sequences, with roughly 66% seen just once and roughly 13% held by the top ten. These receptors lack a known antigen. The sample comprised CD4+ T cells from blood, cultured in vitro. Source of these receptors: a human donor who had recovered from COVID-19.

This clonotype has just a few counts. This chain joins TRBV18 and TRBJ2-7; no definite D call. Trimming took 3 bases from V and 6 from J, leaving 12 bases between them. Germline-derived CDR1 and CDR2 are KGHSH and LQKENI. The CDR3 extends over 13 amino acids. The CDR3 bases are TGTGCCAGCTCACCCCCGTCAGCTCGCGAGCAGTACTTC. Residues: CASSPPSAREQYF. Together with reference TRBV18 and TRBJ2-7, the CDR3 gives the full variable domain: NAGVMQNPRHLVRRRGQEARLRCSPMKGHSHVYWYRQLPEEGLKFMVYLQKENIIDESGMPKERFSAEFPKEGPSILRIQQVVRGDSAAYFCASSPPSAREQYFGPGTRLTVT.

This clonotype has only one observation. J is TRBJ2-5 and V is TRBV19; 14 positions agree with TRBD2. The CDR3 is 18 residues long. J was trimmed by 2 bases and V by 4 bases; bases with no gene match: 9. Germline CDR1 is LNHDA and CDR2 is SQIVND (reference sequence). The CDR3 loop reads CASSTSGTSGSTQETQYF. The CDR3 DNA reads TGTGCCAGTAGTACGTCCGGGACTAGCGGGAGTACTCAAGAGACCCAGTACTTC. The full variable domain, completed using reference TRBV19 and TRBJ2-5, is DGGITQSPKYLFRKEGQNVTLSCEQNLNHDAMYWYRQDPGQGLRLIYYSQIVNDFQKGDIAEGYSVSREKKESFPLTVTSAQKNPTAFYLCASSTSGTSGSTQETQYFGPGTRLLVL.

The rearrangement uses TRBV5-5 and TRBJ2-3; 7 bases align to TRBD1. This CDR3 has 16 amino acids. CDR1 SGHKS and CDR2 YYEKEE come from the germline V gene (reference sequence). Trimming cost V 1 base and J 4 bases; bases outside gene matches: 9. CDR3 bases: TGTGCCAGCAGCTTGACCACAGGGGCCGCGGCAGATACGCAGTATTTT. Its protein product is CASSLTTGAAADTQYF.

This chain joins TRBV12-3 or TRBV12-4 and TRBJ2-4; 7 nucleotides align to TRBD1. The CDR3 is made up of 14 amino acids. V lost 5 bases and J lost 8; bases outside the gene matches: 9. CDR3 DNA: TGTGCCAGCAGTACAGGGGCTCTTGGAGACATTCAGTACTTC. The encoded protein is CASSTGALGDIQYF.

This clonotype has just a few counts. The rearrangement uses TRBV7-2 and TRBJ2-7; TRBD2 matches 7 bases. CDR3 length: 15 amino acids. The germline gives CDR1 SGHTA, CDR2 FQGNSA. The junction had 8 bases not matched to a gene; V was cut back by 2 bases and J by 4 bases. The chain's CDR3 is CASSLTGGSGYEQYF. The CDR3 region has the DNA TGTGCCAGCAGCTTAACCGGCGGGAGTGGATACGAGCAGTACTTC.

This clonotype was seen a few times. The rearrangement joins TRBV6-1 to TRBJ1-2; 9 bases align to TRBD1. V shed 5 bases and J 6 bases; nucleotides not matched to a gene: 7. The CDR3 is 14 residues long. The germline CDR1 and CDR2 sequences are MNHNS and SASEGT. DNA for the CDR3: TGTGCCAGCAGTCGCGCCGGGACAGGGAATGGCTACACCTTC. This encodes CASSRAGTGNGYTF.

This chain links TRBV6-2 or TRBV6-3 with TRBJ1-3; TRBD1 might be the D (6 bases). Germline assignment: CDR1 MNHEY and CDR2 SVGEGT. V was pared by 5 bases and J by 10 bases, with 18 bases between. The CDR3 has 14 residues. Written as DNA, the CDR3 is TGTGCCAGCAGTACACCCCAGGGGTCGTGGACCATATATTTT. This codes for CASSTPQGSWTIYF.

The chain joins TRBV6-2 or TRBV6-3 to TRBJ2-2; TRBD1 agrees at 7 bases. CDR1 and CDR2 (germline): MNHEY, SVGEGT. The CDR3 runs 13 residues. V dropped 7 bases and J dropped 3; count of bases not matched to a gene: 2. The CDR3 DNA follows: TGTGCCAGCAATAGGGGGCACACCGGGGAGCTGTTTTTT. Translation gives CASNRGHTGELFF.

This sequence joins TRBV15 and TRBJ2-7, with 8 bases matching TRBD2. The ends lost 0 bases at V and 12 bases at J; junction bases unmatched: 7. This CDR3 contains 13 residues. Germline loops: CDR1 LNHNV, CDR2 YYDKDF (reference sequence). CDR3 sequence reads: CATSRDSPGGRYF. The CDR3 nucleotides read TGTGCCACCAGCAGAGATTCCCCGGGAGGGAGGTACTTC.

Only a few counts were recorded for this clonotype. The chain carries TRBV7-2 and TRBJ2-1; D is undetermined. V shed 5 bases and J shed 10 bases, with 9 bases lying between them. The CDR3 has 11 amino acids. Germline values: CDR1 SGHTA, CDR2 FQGNSA. CDR3 nucleotides: TGTGCCAGCAGCCCGTCCAGAGAGCAGTTCTTC. Amino acid sequence: CASSPSREQFF.

This clonotype was found once. The V gene is TRBV6-1, the J gene TRBJ2-3; 8 bases are shared with TRBD2. The V and J ends lost 6 bases and 6 bases, in that order; junction bases with no gene match: 8. The germline V gene has CDR1 MNHNS and CDR2 SASEGT. The CDR3 contains 14 residues. In nucleotides, the CDR3 is TGTGCCAGCAGCCCAGCGGGAGTTCGGGATACGCAGTATTTT. Its translation is CASSPAGVRDTQYF.

The chain uses TRBV30 and TRBJ2-7; 9 bases map to TRBD2. The ends lost 4 bases at V and 5 bases at J; junction bases unmatched: 12. The germline gives CDR1 GTSNPN, CDR2 SVGIG (reference sequence). The CDR3 runs to 15 residues. CDR3 residues: CAWNRAGGNTDEQYF. Here the CDR3 DNA reads TGTGCCTGGAATAGGGCGGGAGGGAACACAGACGAGCAGTACTTC.

The J gene is TRBJ2-3, the V gene TRBV27; D perhaps matches TRBD1 (5 bases). V was pared by 6 bases and J by 1 base, with 5 bases between. The germline V gene encodes CDR1 MNHEY and CDR2 SMNVEV (reference sequence). The CDR3 has 12 amino acids. Here the CDR3 DNA reads TGTGCCAGCAGGACAGGCACAGATACGCAGTATTTT. As protein: CASRTGTDTQYF.

This clonotype was seen more than once but under ten times. The J gene is TRBJ1-6, the V gene TRBV7-6, with D tentatively TRBD1 (5 bases). This CDR3 region has 15 residues. Per germline, CDR1 SGHVS and CDR2 FNYEAQ. With 0 bases removed from V and 9 bases from J, the gap between germline ends came to 12 bases. Here the CDR3 DNA reads TGTGCCAGCAGCTTAGCGGCAGGGACGGGTTCACCCCTCCACTTT. The encoded protein is CASSLAAGTGSPLHF.

Here the CDR3 DNA reads TGTGCCATCAGTGAGGGACAGGGGGTTAACACTGAAGCTTTCTTT. This translates into CAISEGQGVNTEAFF. The chain combines TRBV10-3 with TRBJ1-1; 10 bases are shared with TRBD1. From germline, CDR1 is ENHRY and CDR2 SYGVKD. V was pared by 2 bases and J by 2 bases, with 2 bases of the junction left unmatched. This CDR3 has 15 residues.

J is TRBJ2-5 and V is TRBV18; D gene unclear. V was clipped by 3 bases and J by 1 base, with 3 bases between them. This CDR3 spans 12 amino acids. CDR1 is KGHSH, CDR2 LQKENI, per germline. The CDR3 coding sequence is TGTGCCAGCTCACCTACCCAAGAGACCCAGTACTTC. Translating gives CASSPTQETQYF. Full variable domain (rest looked up from reference TRBV18 and TRBJ2-5): NAGVMQNPRHLVRRRGQEARLRCSPMKGHSHVYWYRQLPEEGLKFMVYLQKENIIDESGMPKERFSAEFPKEGPSILRIQQVVRGDSAAYFCASSPTQETQYFGPGTRLLVL.

The chain employs TRBV4-1 and TRBJ1-2; 7 bases match TRBD1. CDR1 is MGHRA and CDR2 is YSYEKL in the germline V gene. Trimming took 1 base from V and 6 from J; bases not matched to a gene: 2. The length of the CDR3 is 13 residues. The CDR3 spells CASSQVQGDGYTF. In nucleotides, the CDR3 is TGCGCCAGCAGCCAAGTGCAGGGGGATGGCTACACCTTC.

The chain couples TRBV12-3 or TRBV12-4 to TRBJ2-2, with a tentative D call TRBD1 (6 bases). This CDR3 spans 14 amino acids. V dropped 7 bases and J dropped 2 bases, with 11 bases sitting between them. The CDR3 protein is CASTRDTNTGELFF. CDR3 nucleotide sequence: TGTGCCAGCACTAGGGACACCAACACCGGGGAGCTGTTTTTT.

J is TRBJ2-7 and V is TRBV14; unclear D gene. Germline CDR1 and CDR2: SGHDN and FVKESK. This CDR3 has 19 residues. V lost 0 bases to trimming and J lost 0 bases, with 21 bases between them. The CDR3 DNA sequence: TGTGCCAGCAGCCAAGATCAGTTGCAAGGGCAGTTCAGCTCCTACGAGCAGTACTTC. This encodes CASSQDQLQGQFSSYEQYF.

The CDR3 nucleotides read TGTGCCAGCAGTCGAGAAGGACCCACATCCTATGAGCAGTTCTTC. Its protein product is CASSREGPTSYEQFF. The gene calls are TRBV7-2 and TRBJ2-1; D call uncertain. V gave up 6 bases and J gave up 8 bases, with 20 bases separating them. CDR3 length: 15 amino acids. CDR1 is SGHTA and CDR2 is FQGNSA in the germline V gene.

V and J are TRBV12-3 or TRBV12-4 and TRBJ1-6; 9 positions agree with TRBD1. The CDR3 has 14 residues. The ends lost 7 bases at V and 7 bases at J; junction bases unmatched: 5. In nucleotides, the CDR3 is TGTGCCAGCAAGGAGGACAGGGGAAATTCACCCCTCCACTTT. Its protein is CASKEDRGNSPLHF.

V gene TRBV20-1 combines with J gene TRBJ1-6, with D tentatively TRBD1 (5 bases). The CDR3 has 17 residues. The V end was cut by 0 bases, the J end by 2 bases, with 14 bases between. Germline V gene data show CDR1 as DFQATT and CDR2 as SNEGSKA (reference sequence). The CDR3 nucleotides are TGCAGTGCTAGAGATAGGACACTTGGCACCTATAATTCACCCCTCCACTTT. Its translation is CSARDRTLGTYNSPLHF.

This rearrangement joins TRBV28 to TRBJ2-5; 10 bases match TRBD1. The V gene's germline CDR1 is MDHEN and CDR2 SYDVKM. This CDR3 contains 14 residues. V lost 5 bases to trimming and J lost 5 bases; unmatched junction nucleotides: 5. Here the CDR3 reads CASSTDRGSETQYF. The CDR3 nucleotides are TGTGCCAGCAGTACGGACAGGGGGAGCGAGACCCAGTACTTC.

V is TRBV19 and J is TRBJ2-1, with TRBD2 matching over 10 bases. The CDR3 is made up of 18 amino acids. Germline values: CDR1 LNHDA, CDR2 SQIVND (reference sequence). V lost 1 base, J lost 6 bases, and 12 bases stayed unmatched. The CDR3 region is CASSIARTSGWVFNEQFF. DNA of the CDR3: TGTGCCAGTAGTATAGCTAGGACTAGCGGATGGGTTTTCAATGAGCAGTTCTTC.

The rearrangement uses TRBV20-1 and TRBJ1-1; D perhaps matches TRBD1 (5 bases). The length of the CDR3 is 11 residues. Trimming stripped 6 bases from V and 6 bases from J, with 11 bases between. CDR1 DFQATT and CDR2 SNEGSKA come from the germline V gene (reference sequence). The CDR3 here is CSAARGAEAFF. CDR3 coding DNA: TGCAGTGCCGCCCGGGGGGCTGAAGCTTTCTTT.

The V gene is TRBV7-8, the J gene TRBJ2-1, with TRBD2 identical over 10 bases. CDR3 length: 16 amino acids. The V and J ends lost 6 bases and 7 bases, in that order; junction bases with no gene match: 12. CDR1 and CDR2 from the germline V gene are SGHVS and FQNEAQ. The DNA for the CDR3 is TGTGCCAGCAGTTCTCGTCTAGCGGGAGTAGGGAATGAGCAGTTCTTC. Translated: CASSSRLAGVGNEQFF.

V usage is TRBV20-1 and J usage is TRBJ1-1; unclear D gene. Trimming took 0 bases from V and 8 from J, leaving 13 bases between them. The CDR3 runs to 13 residues. Germline loops: CDR1 DFQATT, CDR2 SNEGSKA (reference sequence). The CDR3 is CSARDDPRPEAFF. The CDR3 bases are TGCAGTGCTAGAGATGATCCCCGACCCGAAGCTTTCTTT.

This clonotype appeared a few times. This chain connects TRBV12-3 or TRBV12-4 to TRBJ1-1; D gene unclear. CDR3 length: 13 residues. V was shortened by 4 bases and J by 0 bases, with 6 bases between the two germline ends. The CDR3 DNA sequence: TGTGCCAGCAGTTCCCCAGTGAACACTGAAGCTTTCTTT. The encoded protein is CASSSPVNTEAFF.

This clonotype was observed a handful of times. The V and J genes are TRBV19 and TRBJ1-5; 10 bases are shared with TRBD1. CDR3 length equals 15 residues. V gave up 3 bases and J gave up 1 base; unmatched junction bases: 0. From germline, CDR1 is LNHDA and CDR2 SQIVND (reference sequence). The CDR3 region has the DNA TGTGCCAGTAGTATGACAGGGGGCAGCAATCAGCCCCAGCATTTT. Translated: CASSMTGGSNQPQHF.

The chain carries TRBV9 and TRBJ2-5; D gene ambiguous. The length of the CDR3 is 13 residues. Trimming removed 4 bases at V and 5 bases at J, with 12 bases between. From germline, CDR1 is SGDLS and CDR2 YYNGEE. CDR3 in amino acids: CASSPNTGETQYF. The CDR3, as DNA: TGTGCCAGCAGCCCAAACACCGGGGAGACCCAGTACTTC.

The chain is built from TRBV12-3 or TRBV12-4 and TRBJ2-5; D ambiguous. The CDR3 length is 12 residues. V was pared by 3 bases and J by 3 bases, with 5 bases between. Here the CDR3 DNA reads TGTGCCAGCAGTTTCGGTGAAGAGACCCAGTACTTC. This sequence encodes CASSFGEETQYF.